A single sample gave rise to the 25 T cell receptor beta chains below, sequenced in a study of shared clonotypes between healthy human individuals. Produced via immunoSEQ multiplex PCR; TCRdb's table is partial and in-frame only. The sample has about 2.3 million clones; approximately 95% are singletons. The sample was naive CD4+ T cells from PBMCs. Indicated subset: CD45RA+ positively selected. The receptor set was obtained from a man in his late teens or twenties in good health. Some clones in this sample may be carry-over from other donors' samples.

The chain joins TRBV19 to TRBJ2-1; 8 bases agree with TRBD2. V lost 1 base, J lost 7 bases, and 3 bases stayed unmatched. The CDR3 has 14 amino acids. CDR1 is LNHDA and CDR2 is SQIVND in the germline V gene (reference sequence). The CDR3 sequence is CASSIATSENEQFF. The CDR3 DNA is TGTGCCAGTAGTATAGCGACTAGCGAAAATGAGCAGTTCTTC.

This chain joins TRBV6-1 and TRBJ2-1; 7 nucleotides line up with TRBD2. The CDR3 loop spans 15 amino acids. In germline, CDR1 is MNHNS, CDR2 SASEGT. With 8 bases clipped from V and 10 bases from J, the junction kept 17 bases outside the gene matches. The CDR3 coding sequence is TGTGCCAGCGTTTTGGCTAGCGGTCGTCGTTCGGAGCAGTTCTTC. It specifies CASVLASGRRSEQFF.

J is TRBJ2-7 and V is TRBV9, with 8 bases matching TRBD2. Germline CDR1 SGDLS, CDR2 YYNGEE. CDR3 length: 13 amino acids. The ends lost 3 bases at V and 3 bases at J; junction bases unmatched: 2. The CDR3 sequence: CASSATSGYEQYF. In DNA form, the CDR3 reads TGTGCCAGCAGCGCTACTAGCGGCTACGAGCAGTACTTC.

The chain combines TRBV4-2 with TRBJ2-3; 10 bases are a match to TRBD2. The J segment lost 4 bases and the V segment lost 1 base, leaving 5 bases of the junction unmatched. Germline CDR1 reads LGHNA; CDR2 reads YNFKEQ. The CDR3 is 16 residues long. For the CDR3, the DNA is TGTGCCAGCAGCCAAGGCAGGGGACTAGCGCCAGATACGCAGTATTTT. It translates to CASSQGRGLAPDTQYF.

The rearrangement uses TRBV18 and TRBJ1-5; D is perhaps TRBD1 (5 bases). There are 15 residues in the CDR3. The ends were cut back, 5 bases at V and 7 bases at J, with 18 bases in the middle. The germline V gene has CDR1 KGHSH and CDR2 LQKENI. The CDR3 nucleotides read TGTGCCAGCTCAATTGAGGTGGGGGAATGGCAGCCCCAGCATTTT. Translated: CASSIEVGEWQPQHF.

The gene calls are TRBV6-1 and TRBJ1-1; a possible D gene is TRBD1 (5 bases). CDR1 is MNHNS and CDR2 is SASEGT in the germline V gene. V dropped 6 bases and J dropped 2 bases, with 16 bases sitting between them. This CDR3 has 15 amino acids. The CDR3 nucleotides are TGTGCCAGCAGGGGGCAGGGTAGAATAAACACTGAAGCTTTCTTT. It translates to CASRGQGRINTEAFF.

The V gene is TRBV27, the J gene TRBJ2-1; D unclear. Trimming took 5 bases from V and 5 from J, leaving 16 bases between them. The germline gives CDR1 MNHEY, CDR2 SMNVEV (reference sequence). The CDR3 consists of 15 residues. Written as DNA, the CDR3 is TGTGCCAGCAGTCATGAGGTCAGCGAGGACAATGAGCAGTTCTTC. Translating gives CASSHEVSEDNEQFF.

Remarks on this clone: Other nucleotide sequences from this sample produce the same CDR3. The chain carries TRBV15 and TRBJ2-2; D unresolved. Germline CDR1 is LNHNV and CDR2 is YYDKDF (reference sequence). V gave up 1 base and J gave up 1 base, with 4 bases separating them. The CDR3 has 14 amino acids. The CDR3 DNA follows: TGTGCCACCAGCAGAGCGGGGAACACCGGGGAGCTGTTTTTT. Protein: CATSRAGNTGELFF.

The chain couples TRBV5-1 to TRBJ2-5; D might be TRBD1 (7 bases). Germline V gene lookup returns CDR1 SGHRS and CDR2 YFSETQ. The CDR3 sequence is 17 residues long. Trimming stripped 4 bases from V and 5 bases from J, with 24 bases between. Here the CDR3 DNA reads TGCGCCAGCAGCGGAACCAGCGGAGGGGGCTGGGGCGAGACCCAGTACTTC. Translation gives CASSGTSGGGWGETQYF. Variable domain in full (rest from reference TRBV5-1 and TRBJ2-5): KAGVTQTPRYLIKTRGQQVTLSCSPISGHRSVSWYQQTPGQGLQFLFEYFSETQRNKGNFPGRFSGRQFSNSRSEMNVSTLELGDSALYLCASSGTSGGGWGETQYFGPGTRLLVL.

V usage is TRBV28 and J usage is TRBJ1-5; no clear D. The CDR3 loop spans 15 amino acids. V was clipped by 6 bases and J by 0 bases, with 12 bases between them. In germline, CDR1 is MDHEN, CDR2 SYDVKM. CDR3 amino acids: CASRRPFYSNQPQHF. CDR3 DNA sequence: TGTGCCAGCAGAAGGCCCTTTTATAGCAATCAGCCCCAGCATTTT.

This sequence joins TRBV18 and TRBJ2-7; possible D gene TRBD1, 6 bases. Per germline, CDR1 KGHSH and CDR2 LQKENI. The V end lost 4 bases, the J end lost 4 bases, and 8 bases lay between the germline ends. The CDR3 has 12 residues. CDR3 in amino acids: CASSLQGYEQYF. Written as DNA, the CDR3 is TGTGCCAGCTCACTACAGGGTTACGAGCAGTACTTC.

The V gene is TRBV10-1, the J gene TRBJ2-1; 9 bases agree with TRBD2. J was trimmed by 8 bases and V by 1 base; bases with no gene match: 12. Germline V gives CDR1 WNHNN, CDR2 SYGVQD (reference sequence). The CDR3 spans 17 residues. The CDR3 is CASSELAGDIKADEQFF. DNA of the CDR3: TGCGCCAGCAGTGAGTTAGCGGGAGATATCAAAGCCGATGAGCAGTTCTTC.

The chain couples TRBV9 to TRBJ2-4; maybe TRBD1 (5 bases). Germline V gene lookup returns CDR1 SGDLS and CDR2 YYNGEE. This CDR3 contains 13 residues. Trimming took off 4 bases at V and 0 bases at J, with 5 bases between the two ends. The CDR3 is CASSTGAKNIQYF. CDR3 nucleotides: TGTGCCAGCAGCACAGGAGCCAAAAACATTCAGTACTTC. The full variable domain, rest sourced from reference TRBV9 and TRBJ2-4, is DSGVTQTPKHLITATGQRVTLRCSPRSGDLSVYWYQQSLDQGLQFLIQYYNGEERAKGNILERFSAQQFPDLHSELNLSSLELGDSALYFCASSTGAKNIQYFGAGTRLSVL.

The chain is built from TRBV5-1 and TRBJ1-4; 7 bases line up with TRBD1. Losses at the gene ends were 4 bases for V and 8 bases for J; bases not matched to a gene: 8. CDR3 length equals 14 residues. Germline lookup yields CDR1 SGHRS and CDR2 YFSETQ. The CDR3 sequence is CASSRDRVHEKLFF. CDR3 sequence (DNA): TGCGCCAGCAGCCGCGACAGGGTCCACGAAAAACTGTTTTTT.

The chain is built from TRBV18 and TRBJ2-7, with 8 bases that match TRBD1. With V trimmed by 5 bases and J by 5 bases, 5 bases remained unmatched. The CDR3 has 13 residues. Germline V gene lookup returns CDR1 KGHSH and CDR2 LQKENI. In DNA form, the CDR3 reads TGTGCCAGCTCATTCGACAGGGGTGACGAGCAGTACTTC. It codes for CASSFDRGDEQYF.

As to this clone: Other DNA sequences in the same sample also yield this CDR3. The rearrangement joins TRBV9 to TRBJ1-3, with D maybe TRBD1 (6 bases). The germline V and J ends were trimmed by 0 bases and 2 bases, with 9 bases remaining between them. Germline assignment: CDR1 SGDLS and CDR2 YYNGEE. CDR3 length equals 15 residues. DNA of the CDR3: TGTGCCAGCAGCGTAGAGTCAGGGGCTGGAAACACCATATATTTT. Translating it yields CASSVESGAGNTIYF.

The DNA of the CDR3 is TGTGCCAGCAGCGTAGTTTCTAGCGGGAGGATGAATTCCTACAATGAGCAGTTCTTC. Amino acids: CASSVVSSGRMNSYNEQFF. The chain carries TRBV9 and TRBJ2-1; 11 nucleotides line up with TRBD2. Unmatched junction bases numbered 9, after V lost 0 bases and J lost 1 base. The CDR3 length is 19 residues. CDR1 and CDR2 from the germline V gene are SGDLS and YYNGEE.

The chain has TRBV10-3 and TRBJ2-3; TRBD1 matches 11 bases. CDR1 and CDR2 (germline): ENHRY, SYGVKD. The CDR3 has 15 residues. V trimming: 11 bases; J trimming: 4 bases; junction bases outside the gene matches: 11. CDR3: CAATPGTGGPDTQYF. In DNA form, the CDR3 reads TGTGCCGCCACACCGGGGACAGGGGGACCAGATACGCAGTATTTT.

V is TRBV28 and J is TRBJ1-2; tentative D call: TRBD1 (5 bases). The CDR3 length is 14 residues. The V end lost 5 bases, the J end lost 8 bases, and 18 bases lay between the germline ends. Germline V gene data show CDR1 as MDHEN and CDR2 as SYDVKM. The chain's CDR3 is CASSPFWGGSGYTF. CDR3 DNA: TGTGCCAGCAGTCCTTTCTGGGGGGGAAGCGGCTACACCTTC.

The chain employs TRBV6-1 and TRBJ2-1; D not certain. There are 16 residues in the CDR3. CDR1 and CDR2 from the germline V gene are MNHNS and SASEGT. V lost 3 bases and J lost 2, with 14 bases in between. Written as DNA, the CDR3 is TGTGCCAGCAGTGAGTTCCCCACTGCCACCTACAATGAGCAGTTCTTC. Encoded protein: CASSEFPTATYNEQFF.

The genes are TRBV11-2 and TRBJ1-1, with D perhaps matching TRBD1 (5 bases). Trimming took 0 bases from V and 5 from J, leaving 10 bases between them. This CDR3 has 14 amino acids. Germline CDR1 reads SGHAT; CDR2 reads FQNNGV. The CDR3, as DNA: TGTGCCAGCAGCTTAGACAGGGTGGAGACTGAAGCTTTCTTT. It yields the protein CASSLDRVETEAFF. The whole variable domain, filled in from reference TRBV11-2 and TRBJ1-1, reads EAGVAQSPRYKIIEKRQSVAFWCNPISGHATLYWYQQILGQGPKLLIQFQNNGVVDDSQLPKDRFSAERLKGVDSTLKIQPAKLEDSAVYLCASSLDRVETEAFFGQGTRLTVV.

The CDR3 here is CASSILVGYHEQFF. The CDR3 DNA reads as TGTGCCAGTAGTATTTTGGTAGGGTACCATGAGCAGTTCTTC. The rearrangement joins TRBV19 to TRBJ2-1; D call uncertain. CDR3 length: 14 residues. The germline CDR1 and CDR2 sequences are LNHDA and SQIVND (reference sequence). The V end lost 3 bases, the J end lost 8 bases, and 14 bases lay between the germline ends.

The chain uses TRBV7-9 and TRBJ1-4; D unclear. The ends were cut back, 5 bases at V and 0 bases at J, with 7 bases in the middle. Looked up from germline, CDR1 is SEHNR and CDR2 is FQNEAQ (reference sequence). This CDR3 has 14 amino acids. The CDR3 sequence: CASSPWATNEKLFF. The DNA for the CDR3 is TGTGCCAGCAGCCCATGGGCAACTAATGAAAAACTGTTTTTT.

The chain links TRBV11-2 to TRBJ2-7; TRBD1 might be the D (5 bases). The CDR3 runs 15 residues. Trimming stripped 0 bases from V and 1 base from J, with 10 bases between. Germline V lookup: CDR1 SGHAT, CDR2 FQNNGV. This chain's CDR3 is CASSLERGSSYEQYF. As DNA, the CDR3 is TGTGCCAGCAGCTTAGAAAGGGGTTCGTCCTACGAGCAGTACTTC.

The chain recombines TRBV27 with TRBJ2-1; 12 bases line up with TRBD2. Germline V gene sequence: CDR1 MNHEY, CDR2 SMNVEV (reference sequence). This CDR3 region has 14 residues. With 4 bases clipped from V and 10 bases from J, the junction kept 5 bases outside the gene matches. The CDR3 DNA sequence: TGTGCCAGCAGTTCTAGCGGGAGGGCCAGGGAGCAGTTCTTC. The encoded protein is CASSSSGRAREQFF.